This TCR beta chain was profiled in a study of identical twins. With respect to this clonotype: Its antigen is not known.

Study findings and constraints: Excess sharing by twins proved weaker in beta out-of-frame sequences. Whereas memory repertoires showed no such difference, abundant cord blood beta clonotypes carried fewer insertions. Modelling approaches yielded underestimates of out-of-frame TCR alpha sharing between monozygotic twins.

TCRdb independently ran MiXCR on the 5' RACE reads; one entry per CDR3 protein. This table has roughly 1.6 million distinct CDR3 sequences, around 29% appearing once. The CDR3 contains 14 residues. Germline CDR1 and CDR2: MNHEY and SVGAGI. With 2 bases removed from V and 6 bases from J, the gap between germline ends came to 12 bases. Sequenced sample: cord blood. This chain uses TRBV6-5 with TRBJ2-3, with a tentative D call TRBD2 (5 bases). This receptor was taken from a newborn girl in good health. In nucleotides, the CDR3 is TGTGCCAGCAGTTACGCTTTTGTAGCGGATACGCAGTATTTT. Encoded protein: CASSYAFVADTQYF.